Listed below are T cell receptor beta chains from one sample, sequenced in a study of cytotoxic CD8 clonotypes in ibrutinib-treated CLL. The data were produced by immunoSEQ multiplex PCR, yet TCRdb's version contains in-frame clones alone and is incomplete. This table has 50,000 to 65,000 clones, roughly 70% appearing once. The sequences come from PBMCs, collected after 12 months of ibrutinib treatment. The receptors originated from a human donor with chronic lymphocytic leukemia. CDR3s include the opening cysteine and the closing phenylalanine or tryptophan. D genes are given only for firm matches.

>TRBV7-3|TRBD2|TRBJ2-2
CASSLAGGGGGGELFF
>TRBV19|NA|TRBJ1-4
CATDLGGKLFF
>TRBV7-8|NA|TRBJ2-7
CASTSAENSYEQYF
>TRBV5-1|NA|TRBJ2-1
CASSANSFNEQFF
>TRBV9|NA|TRBJ1-2
CASSHTGGVLYGYTF
>TRBV19|TRBD1|TRBJ2-2
CASDRGRVQNTGELFF
>TRBV28|NA|TRBJ2-3
CASSTGRRAPSTDTQYF
>TRBV30|TRBD1|TRBJ1-2
CAWRRGRTGNYGYTF
>TRBV7-8|TRBD2|TRBJ2-7
CASSPRLAGEQYF
>TRBV6-5|NA|TRBJ2-1
CASSYSRTMSNEQFF
>TRBV12-5|TRBD1|TRBJ1-5
CASGTGGNQPQHF
>TRBV11-2|NA|TRBJ2-7
CASSWERGNEQYF
>TRBV6-1|NA|TRBJ1-5
CASSAGTRPNQPQHF
>TRBV28|NA|TRBJ2-1
CASSFGWSNEQFF
>TRBV19|NA|TRBJ2-7
CASSQKPGDNYEQYF
>TRBV7-9|TRBD2|TRBJ2-1
CGIAGEVEQFF